These 3 T cell receptor beta chains share one sample of origin, sequenced in a study of regulatory T cells in long-lasting Graves disease. Sample time point: persistent/refractory GD, antithyroid drugs over 5 years with positive TRAb. The authors made the TCR library using RNA they extracted from PBMCs. For TCR beta, libraries came from iRepertoire HTBI primers and Arm-PCR of CDR3 regions. TCRdb re-analysed the multiplex PCR reads in MiXCR, keeping a single row per CDR3 protein. The sample carries approximately 400,000 distinct CDR3 sequences, under 25% recorded once. Specimen: peripheral blood mononuclear cells (PBMCs), collected when the disease was refractory, from a patient treated with antithyroid drugs. The receptors were sampled from a female donor with Graves disease.

In this sample, this clonotype turned up many times. The chain couples TRBV20-1 to TRBJ2-7; D remains unclear. The CDR3 runs 11 residues. Germline loops: CDR1 DFQATT, CDR2 SNEGSKA (reference sequence). V shed 6 bases and J shed 4 bases, with 10 bases lying between them. In DNA, the CDR3 is TGCAGTGCGGGAATGGATTACGAGCAGTACTTC. It is translated as CSAGMDYEQYF.

The sample holds a few counts of this clonotype. The rearrangement uses TRBV10-3 and TRBJ1-1, with TRBD1 as a possible D gene (5 bases). CDR3 length: 14 residues. V lost 4 bases to trimming and J lost 3 bases, with 12 bases between them. Germline loops: CDR1 ENHRY, CDR2 SYGVKD. The CDR3: CAISVGHGDTEAFF. The CDR3 DNA sequence: TGTGCCATCAGTGTCGGACACGGAGACACTGAAGCTTTCTTT.

This clonotype showed up just a few times. The chain carries TRBV30 and TRBJ2-1; D not resolved. The CDR3 extends over 12 amino acids. CDR1 is GTSNPN and CDR2 is SVGIG in the germline V gene (reference sequence). V dropped 0 bases and J dropped 14 bases, with 14 bases sitting between them. The CDR3 coding sequence is TGTGCCTGGAGTGTCGCCCTCACAAGGGAGTTCTTC. Residues: CAWSVALTREFF. The full variable domain, its missing parts supplied by reference TRBV30 and TRBJ2-1, is SQTIHQWPATLVQPVGSPLSLECTVEGTSNPNLYWYRQAAGRGLQLLFYSVGIGQISSEVPQNLSASRPQDRQFILSSKKLLLSDSGFYLCAWSVALTREFFGPGTRLTVL.